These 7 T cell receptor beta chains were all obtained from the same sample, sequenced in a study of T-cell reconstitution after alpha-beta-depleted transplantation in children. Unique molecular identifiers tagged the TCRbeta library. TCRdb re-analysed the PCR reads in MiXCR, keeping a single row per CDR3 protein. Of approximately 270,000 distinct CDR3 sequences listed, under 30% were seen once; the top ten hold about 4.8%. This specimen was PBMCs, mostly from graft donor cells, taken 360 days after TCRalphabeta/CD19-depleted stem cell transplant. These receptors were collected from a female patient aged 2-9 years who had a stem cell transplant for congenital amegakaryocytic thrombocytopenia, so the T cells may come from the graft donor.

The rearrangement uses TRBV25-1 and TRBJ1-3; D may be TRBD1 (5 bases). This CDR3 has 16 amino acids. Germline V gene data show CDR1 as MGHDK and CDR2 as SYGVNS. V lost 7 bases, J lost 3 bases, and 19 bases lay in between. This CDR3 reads CASKGAGRKSGNTIYF. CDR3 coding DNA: TGTGCCAGCAAAGGCGCAGGGCGTAAGAGTGGAAACACCATATATTTT.

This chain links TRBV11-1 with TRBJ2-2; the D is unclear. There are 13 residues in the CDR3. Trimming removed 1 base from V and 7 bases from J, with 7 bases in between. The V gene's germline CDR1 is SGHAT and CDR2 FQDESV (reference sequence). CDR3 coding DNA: TGTGCCAGCAGCTTAGAACTGAACGGGGAGCTGTTTTTT. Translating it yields CASSLELNGELFF.

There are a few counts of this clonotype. CDR3 in amino acids: CASSLAIAGPGYGYTF. The CDR3 region has the DNA TGTGCCAGCAGCTTAGCGATAGCGGGCCCGGGGTATGGCTACACCTTC. J is TRBJ1-2 and V is TRBV7-8; D unclear. Germline assignment: CDR1 SGHVS and CDR2 FQNEAQ. The CDR3 sequence is 16 residues long. The V and J ends lost 0 bases and 5 bases respectively, with 16 bases between them.

CDR3 DNA sequence: TGTGCCAGCTCACTCGACAGGGAAAAACTGTTTTTT. Its translation is CASSLDREKLFF. The chain uses TRBV18 and TRBJ1-4, with D possibly being TRBD1 (6 bases). V was cut by 4 bases and J by 8 bases, with 8 bases left in between. The germline gives CDR1 KGHSH, CDR2 LQKENI. The CDR3 extends over 12 amino acids.

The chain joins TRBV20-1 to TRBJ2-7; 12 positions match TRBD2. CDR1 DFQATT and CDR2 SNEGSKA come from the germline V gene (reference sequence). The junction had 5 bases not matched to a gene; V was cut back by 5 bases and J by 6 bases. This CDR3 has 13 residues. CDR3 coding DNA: TGCAGTGCTCCGCGACTAGCGGGAGTCGAGCAGTACTTC. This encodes CSAPRLAGVEQYF.

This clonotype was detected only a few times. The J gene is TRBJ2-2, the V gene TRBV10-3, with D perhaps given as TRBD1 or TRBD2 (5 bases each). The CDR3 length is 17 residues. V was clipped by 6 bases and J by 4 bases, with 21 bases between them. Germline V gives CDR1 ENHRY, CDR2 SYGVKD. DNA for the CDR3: TGTGCCATCAGCACGAAAGCCGGGACGGGCGGCACCGGGGAGCTGTTTTTT. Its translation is CAISTKAGTGGTGELFF.

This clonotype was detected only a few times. CDR3 sequence: CASSYSTGQSNYGYTF. In DNA form, the CDR3 reads TGTGCCAGCAGTTACTCGACCGGACAGTCTAACTATGGCTACACCTTC. The gene calls are TRBV6-5 and TRBJ1-2, with D maybe TRBD1 (6 bases). The CDR3 length is 16 residues. Germline CDR1 reads MNHEY; CDR2 reads SVGAGI. Between the trimmed V and J ends, which lost 0 bases and 0 bases, there was a span of 11 bases.